This T cell receptor beta chain was captured by sequencing in a study of cytomegalovirus exposure and HLA in healthy donors. From germline, CDR1 is SGHTA and CDR2 FQGNSA. The CDR3 length is 15 residues. V lost 5 bases, J lost 3 bases, and 9 bases stayed unmatched. Primers included in the PCR were 60 Vbeta and 13 Jbeta primers. Original processing notes: The authors later counted approximately 80 million unique TCR beta chains, approximately 12 million of them shared. Libraries were prepared by immunoSEQ multiplex PCR; TCRdb keeps only in-frame clonotypes and omits some of them. V, J and clone size derive from that table, while D and trimming were established from the DNA sequence. This sample has roughly 200,000 clones, with around 74% found just once. Findings of the study overall: Several of the most significant clusters appeared linked to common viral pathogens, based on a later analysis.

Remarks on this clone: Its antigen is unknown.

The sequenced sample was PBMCs. The chain joins TRBV7-2 to TRBJ2-7; TRBD1 matches at 8 bases. The sequence derives from a girl aged 10-17 years in good health and CMV-seropositive. CDR3 DNA sequence: TGTGCCAGCAGCCCGGCCCCCGGGACAGGCTACGAGCAGTACTTC. Protein sequence: CASSPAPGTGYEQYF.